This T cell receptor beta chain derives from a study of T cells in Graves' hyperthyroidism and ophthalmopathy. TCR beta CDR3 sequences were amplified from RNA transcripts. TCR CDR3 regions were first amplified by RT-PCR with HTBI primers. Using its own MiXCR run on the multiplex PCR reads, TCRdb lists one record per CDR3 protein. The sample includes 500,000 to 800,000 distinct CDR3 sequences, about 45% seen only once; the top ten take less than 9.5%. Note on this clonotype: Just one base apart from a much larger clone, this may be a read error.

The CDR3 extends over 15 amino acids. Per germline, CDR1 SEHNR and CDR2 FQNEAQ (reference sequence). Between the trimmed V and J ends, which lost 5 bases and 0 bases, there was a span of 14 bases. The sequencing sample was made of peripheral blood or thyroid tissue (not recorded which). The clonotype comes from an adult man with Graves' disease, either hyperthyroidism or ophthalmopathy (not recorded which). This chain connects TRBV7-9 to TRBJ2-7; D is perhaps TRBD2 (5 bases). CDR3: CASSPRTEASYEQYF. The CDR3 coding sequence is TGTGCCAGCAGCCCCAGGACTGAGGCCTCCTACGAGCAGTACTTC.